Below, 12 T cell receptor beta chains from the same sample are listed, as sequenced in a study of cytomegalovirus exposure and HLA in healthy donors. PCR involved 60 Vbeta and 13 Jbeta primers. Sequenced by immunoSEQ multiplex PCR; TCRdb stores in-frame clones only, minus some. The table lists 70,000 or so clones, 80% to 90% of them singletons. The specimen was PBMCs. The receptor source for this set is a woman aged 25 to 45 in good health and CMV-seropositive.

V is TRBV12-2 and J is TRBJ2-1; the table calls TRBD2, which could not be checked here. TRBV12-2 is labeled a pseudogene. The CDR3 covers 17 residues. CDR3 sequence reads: CASRLMAIRRPSDEQFF. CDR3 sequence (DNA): TGTGCAAGTCGCTTAATGGCGATCCGGAGGCCCTCCGATGAGCAGTTCTTC.

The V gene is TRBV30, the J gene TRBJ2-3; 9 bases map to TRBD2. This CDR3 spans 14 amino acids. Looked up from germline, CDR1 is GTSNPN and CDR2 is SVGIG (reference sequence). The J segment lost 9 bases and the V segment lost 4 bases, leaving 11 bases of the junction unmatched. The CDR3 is CAWIGAGGPWTQYF. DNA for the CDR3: TGTGCCTGGATTGGCGCGGGAGGGCCGTGGACGCAGTATTTT.

The CDR3 sequence is CASSRGAGPSDTQYF. The CDR3 nucleotides are TGTGCCAGCTCACGGGGAGCGGGGCCCTCAGATACGCAGTATTTT. V is TRBV18 and J is TRBJ2-3, with 7 bases matching TRBD2. V gave up 4 bases and J gave up 4 bases; unmatched junction bases: 8. The CDR3 is 15 amino acids. CDR1 is KGHSH and CDR2 is LQKENI in the germline V gene.

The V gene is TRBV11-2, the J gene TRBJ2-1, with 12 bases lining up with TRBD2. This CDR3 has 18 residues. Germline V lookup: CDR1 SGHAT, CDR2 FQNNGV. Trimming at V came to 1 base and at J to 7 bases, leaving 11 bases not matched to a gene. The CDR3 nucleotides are TGTGCCAGCAGCTTAGTGAGGGCTAGCGGGAGGGCCTTAAATGAGCAGTTCTTC. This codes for CASSLVRASGRALNEQFF.

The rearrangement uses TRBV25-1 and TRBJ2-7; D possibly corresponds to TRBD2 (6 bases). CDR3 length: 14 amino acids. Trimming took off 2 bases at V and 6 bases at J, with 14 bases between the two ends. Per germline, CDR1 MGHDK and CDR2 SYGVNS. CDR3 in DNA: TGTGCCAGCAGTGAAGGCGCGGGACGAGCCGAGCAGTACTTC. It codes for CASSEGAGRAEQYF.

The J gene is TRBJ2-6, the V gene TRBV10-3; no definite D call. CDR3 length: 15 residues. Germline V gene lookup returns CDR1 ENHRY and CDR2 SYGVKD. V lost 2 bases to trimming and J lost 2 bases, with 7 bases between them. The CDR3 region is CAISEEVAGANVLTF. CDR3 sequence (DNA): TGTGCCATCAGTGAGGAGGTAGCTGGGGCCAACGTCCTGACTTTC.

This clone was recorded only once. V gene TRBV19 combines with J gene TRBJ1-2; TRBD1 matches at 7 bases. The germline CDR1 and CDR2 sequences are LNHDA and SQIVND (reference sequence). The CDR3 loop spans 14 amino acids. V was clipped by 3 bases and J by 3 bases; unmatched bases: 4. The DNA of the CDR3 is TGTGCCAGTAGTATCCTAGGGACAGACTATGGCTACACCTTC. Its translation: CASSILGTDYGYTF.

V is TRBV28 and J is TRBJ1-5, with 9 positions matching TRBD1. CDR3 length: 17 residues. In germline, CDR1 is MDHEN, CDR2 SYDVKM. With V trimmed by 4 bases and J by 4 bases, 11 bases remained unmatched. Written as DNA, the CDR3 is TGTGCCAGCAGTTCGGGACAGGGACGATCCCTGAATCAGCCCCAGCATTTT. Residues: CASSSGQGRSLNQPQHF.

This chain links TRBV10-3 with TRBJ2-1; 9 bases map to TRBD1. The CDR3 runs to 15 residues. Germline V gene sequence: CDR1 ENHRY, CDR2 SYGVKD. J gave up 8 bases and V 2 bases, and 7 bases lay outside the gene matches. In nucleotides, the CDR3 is TGTGCCATCAGTGAGCAGAACAGGGGGCCGCATGAGCAGTTCTTC. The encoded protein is CAISEQNRGPHEQFF.

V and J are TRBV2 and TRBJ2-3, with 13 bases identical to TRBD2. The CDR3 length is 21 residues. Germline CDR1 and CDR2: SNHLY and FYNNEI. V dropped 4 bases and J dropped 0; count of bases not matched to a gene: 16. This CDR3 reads CASSVRSGLAGPSASTDTQYF. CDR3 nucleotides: TGTGCCAGCAGTGTGAGATCGGGACTAGCGGGACCCTCAGCTAGCACAGATACGCAGTATTTT.

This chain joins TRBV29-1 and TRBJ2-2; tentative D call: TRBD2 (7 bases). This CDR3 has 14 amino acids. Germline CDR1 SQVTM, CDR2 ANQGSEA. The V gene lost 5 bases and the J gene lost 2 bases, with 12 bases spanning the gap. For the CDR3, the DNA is TGCAGCGTTCGGGGGGCTAGCAACACCGGGGAGCTGTTTTTT. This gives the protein CSVRGASNTGELFF.

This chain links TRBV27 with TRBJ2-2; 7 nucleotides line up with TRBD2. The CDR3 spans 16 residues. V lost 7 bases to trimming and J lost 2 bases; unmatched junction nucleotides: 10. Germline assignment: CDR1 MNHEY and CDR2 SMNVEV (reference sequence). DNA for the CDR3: TGTGCCAGCAACCGATGGGGGGGAGGAAACACCGGGGAGCTGTTTTTT. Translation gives CASNRWGGGNTGELFF.